This T cell receptor beta chain was captured in a study of OX40 agonist ivuxolimab in advanced cancers. Study as a whole: Patients in dose escalation had liver, melanoma, kidney or head and neck cancers. Three partial responders included one hepatocellular carcinoma patient and two cutaneous melanoma patients.

Here immunoSEQ multiplex PCR was the method, and the copy in TCRdb shows in-frame clones only, minus some. This table holds around 80,000 clones, roughly 91% found once. Researchers took blood at baseline, on cycle 4 day 1, and on cycle 7 day 1. The ends were cut back, 3 bases at V and 0 bases at J, with 18 bases in the middle. This CDR3 is built from 18 residues. The germline V gene encodes CDR1 LNHDA and CDR2 SQIVND (reference sequence). This chain links TRBV19 with TRBJ1-5; D may be TRBD1 (5 bases). This specimen was CD4+ or CD8+ T cells sorted from blood, taken in a trial of the OX40 agonist ivuxolimab. The sequence derives from an adult with an advanced solid tumor such as melanoma, head and neck, liver or kidney cancer. CDR3 region: CASSIFHRDPNSNQPQHF. The CDR3, as DNA: TGTGCCAGTAGTATTTTTCATAGGGACCCAAATAGCAATCAGCCCCAGCATTTT.